These T cell receptor beta chains were read from a single sample in a study of blood T cell repertoires in COVID-19. Sequencing was performed with immunoSEQ multiplex PCR; in TCRdb, only in-frame clones are kept and a portion is missing. The table records about 60,000 clones, 80% to 90% of them present only once. The sample comprised peripheral blood. These receptor sequences come from a human donor in a cohort sampled during active COVID-19. Each CDR3 is given with its conserved first and last residue. The D gene is left open where the match is weak.

v_gene,len,d_gene,CDR3aa
TRBV7-2,17,TRBD1,CASSLNGQGPGANVLTF
TRBV29-1,14,-,CSVVWLAGANVLTF
TRBV6-5,14,-,CASSYGGVTGELFF
TRBV5-5,16,-,CASSLTLEYSNQPQHF
TRBV27,14,TRBD1,CASSRDRVGYEQFF
TRBV5-6,15,-,CASSLGPGTRYEQYF
TRBV28,19,TRBD1,CASNLPGLLGQKHTGELFF
TRBV21-1,17,-,CASPRPREPFGTDTQYF
TRBV9,12,-,CASSVVGDTQYF
TRBV3-1/TRBV3-2,14,TRBD1,CASSRQGAQYEQYF
TRBV5-1,12,-,CASSLDRGPQHF
TRBV19,15,-,CASNSAGAQQETQYF
TRBV27,14,-,CASSFSGINEKLFF
TRBV29-1,13,-,CSVEDPGGNGYTF
TRBV6-5,16,TRBD1,CASSYQGAAGTGELFF
TRBV7-2,14,TRBD1,CASSLGGGGQPQHF
TRBV6-6,15,-,CASSNGLYSLNTQYF
TRBV15,17,TRBD2,CATSRSGGLAGYGEQFF
TRBV7-2,14,-,CASSLGLNTGELFF
TRBV6-6,11,-,CAAKGDYGYTF
TRBV7-9,18,TRBD1,CASSPFPRTGGTGNTIYF